This entry lists 19 T cell receptor beta chains sequenced from one sample in a study of regulatory T cells in long-lasting Graves disease (dated by TCRdb to 2020 to 2023). The library was produced with multiplex PCR. Sequenced on an Illumina HiSeq 4000. TCR beta libraries were built with iRepertoire HTBI primers and Arm-PCR amplification of CDR3 regions. TCRdb itself trimmed the public reads at Q25 with fastp, ran MiXCR and retained productive beta chains. Each CDR3 protein gets just one entry, which takes the most common genes and DNA from the rows behind it. Recorded for this sample are about 350,000 distinct CDR3 sequences; 16% of them occurred a single time. Around 27% of the sample lies in the top ten. Interpreted using the paper, the time point label stands for: newly diagnosed GD, antithyroid drugs for less than 3 months. RNA was extracted from PBMCs in TRIzol for both TCR sequencing and RNA sequencing.

The data were also submitted as part of a second study, on T cells in Graves' hyperthyroidism and ophthalmopathy.

Sequencing used peripheral blood mononuclear cells (PBMCs), obtained at new diagnosis, from a patient treated with antithyroid drugs. The receptors originated from a middle-aged man with Graves disease. Donor details come from another sample of the same person, matched by shared clones.

The CDR3 loop is CASSEWGTSGDETQYF. CDR3 sequence (DNA): TGTGCCAGCAGTGAATGGGGGACTAGCGGGGATGAGACCCAGTACTTC. The rearrangement links TRBV2 to TRBJ2-5; 13 bases align to TRBD2. The CDR3 is made up of 16 amino acids. The ends lost 2 bases at V and 5 bases at J; junction bases unmatched: 5. Looked up from germline, CDR1 is SNHLY and CDR2 is FYNNEI.

In this sample, this clonotype turned up many times. The chain joins TRBV28 to TRBJ1-5; D gene uncertain. V lost 5 bases and J lost 0, with 5 bases in between. The CDR3 is 13 amino acids. CDR1 is MDHEN and CDR2 is SYDVKM in the germline V gene. CDR3 DNA: TGTGCCAGCAGTGATTATAGCAATCAGCCCCAGCATTTT. Protein sequence: CASSDYSNQPQHF. The complete variable domain, with remaining parts taken from reference TRBV28 and TRBJ1-5, reads DVKVTQSSRYLVKRTGEKVFLECVQDMDHENMFWYRQDPGLGLRLIYFSYDVKMKEKGDIPEGYSVSREKKERFSLILESASTNQTSMYLCASSDYSNQPQHFGDGTRLSIL.

The gene calls are TRBV28 and TRBJ2-3, with 10 bases matching TRBD2. V gave up 5 bases and J gave up 2 bases; unmatched junction bases: 10. CDR3 length equals 17 residues. Germline V gene lookup returns CDR1 MDHEN and CDR2 SYDVKM. The CDR3 sequence is CASSPVLAGATTDTQYF. The CDR3, as DNA: TGTGCCAGCAGTCCCGTTCTAGCGGGGGCTACCACAGATACGCAGTATTTT.

As regards this clonotype: A much larger clone is a single base away; this may be a read error. V usage is TRBV6-1 and J usage is TRBJ2-7; TRBD1 aligns across 9 bases. This CDR3 spans 15 amino acids. The ends lost 7 bases at V and 3 bases at J; junction bases unmatched: 10. Germline assignment: CDR1 MNHNS and CDR2 SASEGT. DNA of the CDR3: TGTGCCAGCAAAGGAACCGGGACAGGGTTCTACGAGCAGTACTTC. Its translation: CASKGTGTGFYEQYF.

This clonotype came up a few times. The chain couples TRBV28 to TRBJ1-3; 8 bases line up with TRBD1. J gave up 5 bases and V 6 bases, and 6 bases lay outside the gene matches. Looked up from germline, CDR1 is MDHEN and CDR2 is SYDVKM. The CDR3 loop spans 14 amino acids. CDR3 region: CASSNRDRRNTIYF. CDR3 bases: TGTGCCAGCAGCAACCGGGACAGGAGAAACACCATATATTTT.

The rearrangement uses TRBV7-2 and TRBJ2-5; D possibly corresponds to TRBD2 (5 bases). This CDR3 has 12 residues. V lost 5 bases to trimming and J lost 5 bases, with 9 bases between them. Germline V gene lookup returns CDR1 SGHTA and CDR2 FQGNSA. CDR3 bases: TGTGCCAGCAGCATGAAGCGGGAGACCCAGTACTTC. Residues: CASSMKRETQYF.

This clonotype was seen more than once but under ten times. The genes are TRBV19 and TRBJ2-5; 15 positions match TRBD2. The CDR3 length is 15 residues. V gave up 8 bases and J gave up 3 bases; unmatched junction bases: 4. Germline-derived CDR1 and CDR2 are LNHDA and SQIVND (reference sequence). The CDR3 region is CASGTSGGPEETQYF. The CDR3 coding sequence is TGTGCCAGTGGGACTAGCGGGGGGCCCGAAGAGACCCAGTACTTC. The variable domain in full, with the rest retrieved from reference TRBV19 and TRBJ2-5, is DGGITQSPKYLFRKEGQNVTLSCEQNLNHDAMYWYRQDPGQGLRLIYYSQIVNDFQKGDIAEGYSVSREKKESFPLTVTSAQKNPTAFYLCASGTSGGPEETQYFGPGTRLLVL.

Comment on this clonotype: A far larger clone is one base from this, pointing to a likely read error. V gene TRBV5-1 combines with J gene TRBJ2-3; TRBD2 agrees at 8 bases. CDR1 SGHRS and CDR2 YFSETQ come from the germline V gene. The CDR3 consists of 15 residues. The CDR3 here is CAGSFSRGVTDTQYF. Here the CDR3 DNA reads TGTGCCGGCAGCTTCTCGCGGGGGGTAACAGATACGCAGTATTTT.

Many counts were recorded for this clonotype. The chain is built from TRBV7-3 and TRBJ2-1, with D perhaps matching TRBD1 or TRBD2 (6 bases each). The CDR3 sequence is 18 residues long. Trimming shortened V by 5 bases and J by 6 bases, and 26 bases separated the two germline ends. Germline V lookup: CDR1 SGHTA, CDR2 FQGTGA. The CDR3 loop reads CASSPTRPGDNLRNEQFF. For the CDR3, the DNA is TGTGCCAGCAGCCCAACCCGACCGGGGGACAACCTACGCAATGAGCAGTTCTTC.

This clonotype was recorded at least ten times. This chain uses TRBV9 with TRBJ2-1; no definite D call. Germline values: CDR1 SGDLS, CDR2 YYNGEE. Deletions cut 4 bases from V and 7 bases from J, with 21 bases between. The CDR3 extends over 16 amino acids. CDR3 bases: TGTGCCAGCAGCCCTTTCTCCCAGGTGGCTTGGAATGAGCAGTTCTTC. Protein sequence: CASSPFSQVAWNEQFF. The full variable domain, its missing parts supplied by reference TRBV9 and TRBJ2-1, is DSGVTQTPKHLITATGQRVTLRCSPRSGDLSVYWYQQSLDQGLQFLIQYYNGEERAKGNILERFSAQQFPDLHSELNLSSLELGDSALYFCASSPFSQVAWNEQFFGPGTRLTVL.

The chain has TRBV20-1 and TRBJ2-1; 14 bases are a match to TRBD2. Germline lookup yields CDR1 DFQATT and CDR2 SNEGSKA (reference sequence). The CDR3 runs to 15 residues. With V trimmed by 6 bases and J by 4 bases, 5 bases remained unmatched. Written as DNA, the CDR3 is TGCAGTGCGGCGACTAGCGGGGGGGGGTACAATGAGCAGTTCTTC. Translating gives CSAATSGGGYNEQFF.

The chain recombines TRBV9 with TRBJ2-1, with TRBD2 as a possible D gene (5 bases). Germline CDR1 reads SGDLS; CDR2 reads YYNGEE. This CDR3 contains 15 residues. Trimming shortened V by 3 bases and J by 0 bases, and 10 bases separated the two germline ends. The CDR3 region has the DNA TGTGCCAGCAGCGGGGAGCGCCACTCCTACAATGAGCAGTTCTTC. Protein product: CASSGERHSYNEQFF.

This clonotype was counted between two and nine times. V is TRBV9 and J is TRBJ1-1; D may be TRBD1 (5 bases). The ends were cut back, 1 base at V and 6 bases at J, with 10 bases in the middle. The CDR3 runs 13 residues. From germline, CDR1 is SGDLS and CDR2 YYNGEE. The CDR3 DNA sequence: TGTGCCAGCAGCGTATTAGAAGGGGCTGAAGCTTTCTTT. It codes for CASSVLEGAEAFF.

This clonotype came up many times. The chain links TRBV7-9 to TRBJ2-5; D could derive from TRBD1 or TRBD2 (5 bases each). The V end was cut by 0 bases, the J end by 5 bases, with 13 bases between. The CDR3 totals 15 residues. CDR1 and CDR2 from the germline V gene are SEHNR and FQNEAQ (reference sequence). CDR3 nucleotides: TGTGCCAGCAGCTTAGCGTTGGGGGAGTTGGAGACCCAGTACTTC. Translated: CASSLALGELETQYF.

This clonotype was counted at least ten times. The J gene is TRBJ1-2, the V gene TRBV7-8, with D unclear. The CDR3 contains 14 residues. The V end was cut by 0 bases, the J end by 7 bases, with 12 bases between. Germline V lookup: CDR1 SGHVS, CDR2 FQNEAQ. Here the CDR3 reads CASSLARYPAGYTF. The CDR3 DNA is TGTGCCAGCAGCTTAGCAAGGTACCCGGCTGGCTACACCTTC.

This clonotype has a handful of counts. This sequence joins TRBV14 and TRBJ1-1, with a possible D match to TRBD1 (5 bases). The germline V and J ends were trimmed by 1 base and 6 bases, with 21 bases remaining between them. Germline V CDR1 and CDR2: SGHDN, FVKESK. This CDR3 contains 17 residues. The CDR3 loop is CASSQAGSRQGAAEAFF. The CDR3 DNA reads as TGTGCCAGCAGCCAAGCGGGGTCAAGGCAGGGCGCCGCTGAAGCTTTCTTT.

This sequence joins TRBV19 and TRBJ1-5, with unresolved D. Trimming took off 1 base at V and 5 bases at J, with 12 bases between the two ends. The CDR3 is 15 residues long. Germline-derived CDR1 and CDR2 are LNHDA and SQIVND (reference sequence). This CDR3 is CASSIVSTADQPQHF. DNA for the CDR3: TGTGCCAGTAGTATAGTGAGCACGGCCGATCAGCCCCAGCATTTT.

In nucleotides, the CDR3 is TGTGCCAGCAGCACAGGGAACTCTGGAAACACCATATATTTT. Its translation is CASSTGNSGNTIYF. The chain has TRBV6-1 and TRBJ1-3; D is possibly TRBD1 (6 bases). The CDR3 has 14 residues. Germline CDR1 reads MNHNS; CDR2 reads SASEGT. Deletions cut 6 bases from V and 0 bases from J, with 9 bases between.

This clonotype was seen many times. J is TRBJ2-5 and V is TRBV25-1; 15 bases fit TRBD2. This CDR3 has 20 residues. Germline trimming cut 3 bases from V and 2 bases from J; bases unmatched to any gene: 13. Germline values: CDR1 MGHDK, CDR2 SYGVNS. As DNA, the CDR3 is TGTGCCAGCAGTGATTGGGGACTAGCGGGGGGTCCATCGCGACAAGAGACCCAGTACTTC. It codes for CASSDWGLAGGPSRQETQYF.